The clone carrying this TCR beta chain was seen a handful of times. Presence of unique molecular identifiers characterized the TCR beta cDNA libraries. TCRdb independently ran MiXCR on the PCR reads; one entry per CDR3 protein. The sample has hundreds of thousands of distinct CDR3 sequences; about 40% are singletons. This entry belongs to a study of post-analysis software for immune sequencing data. Sequencing was performed on blood. This TCR derives from a girl aged 5-17 years with multiple sclerosis.

CDR3 amino acids: CASSLRDLGVYEQYF. The CDR3 nucleotides are TGTGCCAGCAGTCTCAGGGATCTAGGGGTCTACGAGCAGTACTTC. V usage is TRBV12-3 or TRBV12-4 and J usage is TRBJ2-4, with D possibly matching TRBD1 (5 bases). The closer fit of TRBJ2-7 to the DNA end suggests the J call may be wrong. CDR3 length equals 15 residues.